A few counts support the clone carrying this TCR beta chain. Its antigen is not identified. Since it is a stray read in a library aimed at alpha chains, this beta chain has a size that is not meaningful. MiXCR was run by TCRdb on the 5' RACE reads, yielding one entry per CDR3 protein. The data contain about 9,800 distinct CDR3 sequences, about 5.7% of them singletons. Noted time point: sample taken at primary tumor resection. Samples were donated by 72 untreated early-stage non-small cell lung cancer patients. These data come from a study of spatial heterogeneity in lung cancer. Study summary: Each unique TCR and UMI combination was seen more than ten times on average in raw reads. Study conclusions and caveats: Tumoral mutation counts were tracked by counts of expanded intratumoral alpha and beta TCRs.

Trimming pared 5 bases from V and 1 base from J, leaving 11 bases between. Germline V CDR1 and CDR2: SQVTM, ANQGSEA. This CDR3 region has 13 residues. The specimen comprised lung tumor tissue, sampled at surgery. This clonotype was obtained from a male donor with early-stage non-small cell lung cancer. The chain uses TRBV29-1 and TRBJ1-1; a weak D match, TRBD1 (5 bases). CDR3 nucleotide sequence: TGCAGCGTTCAAGGTGACAGGAACACTGAAGCTTTCTTT. This gives the protein CSVQGDRNTEAFF.